This note documents a single TCR beta chain sequence. CDR1 and CDR2 (germline): MDHEN, SYDVKM. V lost 2 bases, J lost 6 bases, and 2 bases stayed unmatched. This CDR3 is 14 amino acids long. Two negative PCRs, clearance, or symptom resolution had been documented for recovered Cohort 3 donors. This entry comes from a study of blood T cell repertoires in COVID-19. Study-wide context: Whether acute or convalescent, the COVID-19 samples came from the United States, Italy and Spain. T cells, B-cell-depleted T cells, or PBMCs provided the cDNA or gDNA that served as material.

Assay used: immunoSEQ multiplex PCR; TCRdb lists only in-frame clones, some missing. The sample has 200,000 to 250,000 clones, 80% to 85% seen once. V and J are TRBV28 and TRBJ2-7; 12 nucleotides match TRBD1. Sequenced input: PBMCs or T cells enriched from blood (not recorded which). This receptor was obtained from a woman aged 40 to 50 who had recovered from COVID-19. The CDR3, as DNA: TGTGCCAGCAGTTTAAGGGACAGGGGGCGCGAGCAGTACTTC. This translates into CASSLRDRGREQYF. The variable domain in full, completed from reference TRBV28 and TRBJ2-7, reads DVKVTQSSRYLVKRTGEKVFLECVQDMDHENMFWYRQDPGLGLRLIYFSYDVKMKEKGDIPEGYSVSREKKERFSLILESASTNQTSMYLCASSLRDRGREQYFGPGTRLTVT.